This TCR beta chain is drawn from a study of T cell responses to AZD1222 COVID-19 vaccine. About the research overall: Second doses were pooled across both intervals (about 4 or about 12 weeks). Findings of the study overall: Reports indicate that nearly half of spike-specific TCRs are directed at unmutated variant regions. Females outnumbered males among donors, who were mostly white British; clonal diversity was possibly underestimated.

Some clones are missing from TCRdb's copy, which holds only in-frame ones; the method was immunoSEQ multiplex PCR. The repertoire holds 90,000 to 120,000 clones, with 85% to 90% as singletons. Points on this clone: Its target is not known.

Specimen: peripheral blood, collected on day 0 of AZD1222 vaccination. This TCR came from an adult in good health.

The CDR3 region is CASSDWTGMNTIYF. The DNA for the CDR3 is TGTGCCAGCAGCGACTGGACCGGTATGAACACCATATATTTT. The chain employs TRBV2 and TRBJ1-3; D unresolved. Germline V gene lookup returns CDR1 SNHLY and CDR2 FYNNEI. Trimming left V 6 bases short and J 7 bases short, with 16 bases between. The CDR3 loop spans 14 amino acids.